The 3 T cell receptor beta chains listed next were all sequenced from one sample in a study of CD8 T cells in ankylosing spondylitis. TCRdb independently ran MiXCR on the 5' RACE reads; one entry per CDR3 protein. The sample records around 230,000 distinct CDR3 sequences, around 8% being singletons. What was sequenced was blood, either unsorted or a sorted T cell fraction (not recorded which). These receptors were taken from a female donor with ankylosing spondylitis or in good health (not recorded which).

This clonotype was observed at least ten times. This sequence joins TRBV7-8 and TRBJ1-5; weak D call: TRBD1 (5 bases). V was shortened by 1 base and J by 4 bases, with 14 bases between the two germline ends. The germline CDR1 and CDR2 sequences are SGHVS and FQNEAQ. There are 16 residues in the CDR3. The CDR3 loop is CASSLGGLTENQPQHF. The DNA for the CDR3 is TGTGCCAGCAGCTTAGGTGGACTGACAGAAAATCAGCCCCAGCATTTT.

This clonotype was seen ten or more times. The chain links TRBV20-1 to TRBJ1-2; weak D call: TRBD1 (5 bases). The CDR3 spans 15 residues. The germline CDR1 and CDR2 sequences are DFQATT and SNEGSKA (reference sequence). With 6 bases removed from V and 7 bases from J, the gap between germline ends came to 24 bases. The CDR3 nucleotides are TGCAGTGCGACCCCTGGGGGGATTTACTATGGTGGCTACACCTTC. Residues: CSATPGGIYYGGYTF.

The V and J genes are TRBV5-1 and TRBJ2-5, with a possible D match to TRBD2 (7 bases). This CDR3 has 16 residues. The germline gives CDR1 SGHRS, CDR2 YFSETQ. Trimming took 4 bases from V and 0 from J, leaving 16 bases between them. The CDR3 loop reads CASSRGASGYQETQYF. CDR3 in DNA: TGCGCCAGCAGCCGGGGGGCTAGCGGATACCAAGAGACCCAGTACTTC.